Listed here are 27 T cell receptor beta chains from one sample, sequenced in a study of graft-versus-host responses after intestinal transplantation. TCRdb's copy holds only in-frame clones and misses some; the assay was immunoSEQ multiplex PCR. Of over 60,000 clones listed, about 89% are singletons. Intraepithelial and lamina propria lymphocytes were freed from processed graft tissue. The sequenced sample was ileum tissue, obtained roughly 390 days after transplant. Every receptor here comes from a human patient who received an intestinal transplant, so some T cells may come from the graft donor.

The CDR3 protein is CASSAGGRGAEAFF. CDR3 sequence (DNA): TGTGCCAGCAGCGCAGGGGGGAGAGGCGCTGAAGCTTTCTTT. This chain joins TRBV9 and TRBJ1-1; TRBD1 matches 7 bases. Germline loops: CDR1 SGDLS, CDR2 YYNGEE. The CDR3 length is 14 residues. J lost 6 bases, V lost 3 bases, and 8 bases had no gene match.

V usage is TRBV13 and J usage is TRBJ1-1; D perhaps matches TRBD1 (6 bases). Trimming removed 0 bases at V and 0 bases at J, with 14 bases between. Germline V gene lookup returns CDR1 PRHDT and CDR2 FYEKMQ (reference sequence). This CDR3 has 17 residues. The CDR3 nucleotides are TGTGCCAGCAGCTTAGGCGGGGCAGGGGTGATGAACACTGAAGCTTTCTTT. Its protein product is CASSLGGAGVMNTEAFF.

This sequence joins TRBV29-1 and TRBJ2-7, with 9 positions matching TRBD2. The CDR3 consists of 13 residues. V lost 6 bases and J lost 2; bases outside the gene matches: 5. CDR1 SQVTM and CDR2 ANQGSEA come from the germline V gene. This chain's CDR3 is CSVAGTSTYEQYF. CDR3 nucleotide sequence: TGCAGCGTAGCCGGGACTAGCACCTACGAGCAGTACTTC.

The chain combines TRBV29-1 with TRBJ1-1, with TRBD1 identical over 8 bases. Germline values: CDR1 SQVTM, CDR2 ANQGSEA. The CDR3 runs to 16 residues. The V segment lost 6 bases and the J segment 0 bases; nucleotides outside the gene matches: 12. The CDR3 here is CSVWTGSSGMNTEAFF. The CDR3 nucleotides read TGCAGCGTATGGACAGGGTCCAGTGGCATGAACACTGAAGCTTTCTTT.

This chain links TRBV28 with TRBJ1-1; unclear D gene. The germline V gene encodes CDR1 MDHEN and CDR2 SYDVKM. The V end was cut by 5 bases, the J end by 5 bases, with 9 bases between. This CDR3 has 12 residues. CDR3 DNA: TGTGCCAGCAGTCTACGCGGTACTGAAGCTTTCTTT. Its translation is CASSLRGTEAFF.

This chain uses TRBV6-6 with TRBJ1-1; unclear D gene. V was trimmed by 8 bases and J by 0 bases, leaving 13 bases between them. This CDR3 spans 14 amino acids. The germline CDR1 and CDR2 sequences are MNHNY and SVGAGI (reference sequence). The CDR3 DNA reads TGTGCCAGCGCTGCTACGGGCGTGAACACTGAAGCTTTCTTT. Translated: CASAATGVNTEAFF.

This clone was detected once. This chain connects TRBV6-6 to TRBJ2-4; D perhaps matches TRBD1 (5 bases). Germline assignment: CDR1 MNHNY and CDR2 SVGAGI (reference sequence). V lost 5 bases to trimming and J lost 0 bases, with 11 bases between them. This CDR3 region has 15 residues. The CDR3 region has the DNA TGTGCCAGCAGTCGACAGCGACTAGCCAAAAACATTCAGTACTTC. Translating gives CASSRQRLAKNIQYF.

The rearrangement links TRBV5-1 to TRBJ1-2; 7 bases line up with TRBD1. The germline V gene has CDR1 SGHRS and CDR2 YFSETQ. V lost 3 bases and J lost 6; bases outside the gene matches: 11. The CDR3 loop spans 15 amino acids. The CDR3 sequence: CASSSEGASANGYTF. CDR3 bases: TGCGCCAGCAGCTCCGAGGGGGCCTCCGCCAATGGCTACACCTTC.

The chain employs TRBV2 and TRBJ2-5; D may be TRBD2 (5 bases). V shed 3 bases and J shed 5 bases, with 7 bases lying between them. This CDR3 contains 12 residues. Germline V lookup: CDR1 SNHLY, CDR2 FYNNEI. CDR3 bases: TGTGCCAGCAGTGACGGGAAGGAGACCCAGTACTTC. Amino acid sequence: CASSDGKETQYF.

As to this clone: Additional DNA sequences in this sample encode the identical CDR3. This chain joins TRBV6-1 and TRBJ2-3; D is undetermined. Trimming pared 3 bases from V and 5 bases from J, leaving 6 bases between. The germline V gene encodes CDR1 MNHNS and CDR2 SASEGT. This CDR3 is built from 12 residues. In nucleotides, the CDR3 is TGTGCCAGCAGTGAGGTTGGAGATACGCAGTATTTT. Translating gives CASSEVGDTQYF.

This chain joins TRBV4-2 and TRBJ2-3; D is ambiguous. The CDR3 is 13 amino acids. Trimming stripped 3 bases from V and 3 bases from J, with 7 bases between. The germline CDR1 and CDR2 sequences are LGHNA and YNFKEQ. The CDR3 reads CASSHPRTDTQYF. The CDR3 region has the DNA TGTGCCAGCAGCCACCCTCGGACAGATACGCAGTATTTT.

This chain connects TRBV6-1 to TRBJ2-7; TRBD2 matches at 7 bases. This CDR3 region has 13 residues. V was pared by 7 bases and J by 3 bases, with 6 bases of the junction left unmatched. CDR1 MNHNS and CDR2 SASEGT come from the germline V gene. The CDR3 here is CASMGGGSYEQYF. The DNA of the CDR3 is TGTGCCAGCATGGGGGGAGGGAGCTACGAGCAGTACTTC.

The chain carries TRBV5-5 and TRBJ2-3; 7 bases are a match to TRBD1. The ends lost 4 bases at V and 0 bases at J; junction bases unmatched: 11. The CDR3 covers 17 residues. The germline V gene has CDR1 SGHKS and CDR2 YYEKEE (reference sequence). Here the CDR3 DNA reads TGTGCCAGCAGCCCCGCACAGGGGTTTATTAGCACAGATACGCAGTATTTT. Protein: CASSPAQGFISTDTQYF.

The rearrangement links TRBV25-1 to TRBJ1-6; D unresolved. Per the germline V gene, CDR1 is MGHDK and CDR2 is SYGVNS. V was shortened by 1 base and J by 7 bases, with 8 bases between the two germline ends. CDR3 length: 14 residues. Here the CDR3 reads CASSELGGNSPLHF. CDR3 nucleotide sequence: TGTGCCAGCAGTGAATTAGGTGGCAATTCACCCCTCCACTTT.

The chain recombines TRBV14 with TRBJ2-7, with TRBD1 matching over 8 bases. Germline assignment: CDR1 SGHDN and CDR2 FVKESK. The CDR3 loop spans 15 amino acids. After removal of 4 bases from V and 1 base from J, the junction contained 6 bases not matched to a gene. CDR3: CASSLAGQGSYEQYF. As DNA, the CDR3 is TGTGCCAGCAGCCTTGCCGGACAGGGATCCTACGAGCAGTACTTC. The full variable domain, rest sourced from reference TRBV14 and TRBJ2-7, is EAGVTQFPSHSVIEKGQTVTLRCDPISGHDNLYWYRRVMGKEIKFLLHFVKESKQDESGMPNNRFLAERTGGTYSTLKVQPAELEDSGVYFCASSLAGQGSYEQYFGPGTRLTVT.

CDR3: CASAWATSGQKQNTQYF. CDR3 in DNA: TGTGCCTCCGCGTGGGCTACTAGCGGCCAGAAGCAAAATACGCAGTATTTT. V gene TRBV2 combines with J gene TRBJ2-3, with TRBD2 identical over 8 bases. The CDR3 contains 17 residues. J lost 7 bases, V lost 11 bases, and 23 bases had no gene match. In germline, CDR1 is SNHLY, CDR2 FYNNEI.

The J gene is TRBJ1-3, the V gene TRBV4-1, with D hard to call. CDR1 and CDR2 (germline): MGHRA, YSYEKL. This CDR3 is 15 amino acids long. Trimming shortened V by 2 bases and J by 4 bases, and 12 bases separated the two germline ends. The CDR3 coding sequence is TGCGCCAGCAGCCAAAGGGAGGGAGTGGGAAACACCATATATTTT. It is translated as CASSQREGVGNTIYF.

The sample holds a few counts of this clone. The V call is TRBV9, the J call TRBJ2-2, with TRBD2 matching 9 bases. Trimming at V came to 3 bases and at J to 2 bases, leaving 5 bases not matched to a gene. This CDR3 has 16 residues. The V gene's germline CDR1 is SGDLS and CDR2 YYNGEE. The CDR3 region is CASSGQGLANTGELFF. The CDR3 region has the DNA TGTGCCAGCAGCGGCCAGGGACTAGCAAACACCGGGGAGCTGTTTTTT.

The J gene is TRBJ1-5, the V gene TRBV4-2; unclear D gene. The CDR3 contains 14 residues. V was clipped by 2 bases and J by 0 bases, with 5 bases between them. Looked up from germline, CDR1 is LGHNA and CDR2 is YNFKEQ. DNA for the CDR3: TGTGCCAGCAGCCAAAGCAATAGCAATCAGCCCCAGCATTTT. Translated, it gives CASSQSNSNQPQHF.

The chain carries TRBV28 and TRBJ2-7; the D is unclear. The CDR3 totals 13 residues. Germline values: CDR1 MDHEN, CDR2 SYDVKM. Trimming removed 3 bases from V and 6 bases from J, with 12 bases in between. CDR3 in DNA: TGTGCCAGCAGTTTCTCCTATACCGGCGAGCAGTACTTC. Its translation is CASSFSYTGEQYF.

The genes are TRBV30 and TRBJ1-4, with 7 bases identical to TRBD1. The J segment lost 13 bases and the V segment lost 4 bases, leaving 12 bases of the junction unmatched. CDR3 length: 13 amino acids. The germline CDR1 and CDR2 sequences are GTSNPN and SVGIG (reference sequence). The CDR3 DNA reads as TGTGCCTGGACGACAGGGTTGGAAAACGTACTGTTTTTT. Protein: CAWTTGLENVLFF.

This clone is a singleton in its sample. The final CDR3 position lacks the conserved phenylalanine or tryptophan, pointing to a likely read error. The J gene is TRBJ2-7, the V gene TRBV7-9; either TRBD1 or TRBD2 may supply D (5 bases each). Trimming stripped 5 bases from V and 1 base from J, with 15 bases between. Germline lookup yields CDR1 SEHNR and CDR2 FQNEAQ (reference sequence). CDR3 length equals 15 residues. CDR3 residues: CASSQLGVASYEQYL. CDR3 in DNA: TGTGCCAGCAGCCAGCTGGGGGTCGCTTCCTACGAGCAGTACCTC.

The chain uses TRBV6-1 and TRBJ2-4; D is ambiguous. The CDR3 has 15 residues. Germline V gene sequence: CDR1 MNHNS, CDR2 SASEGT. Trimming left V 1 base short and J 0 bases short, with 7 bases between. The CDR3 region has the DNA TGTGCCAGCAGTGAAGTACTTACAGCCAAAAACATTCAGTACTTC. This sequence encodes CASSEVLTAKNIQYF.

V gene TRBV6-4 combines with J gene TRBJ2-3; 8 positions agree with TRBD1. Trimming removed 0 bases from V and 6 bases from J; junction bases left unmatched: 8. This CDR3 region has 16 residues. Germline V lookup: CDR1 MRHNA, CDR2 SNTAGT. CDR3 protein: CASSDSDREGIDTQYF. CDR3 coding DNA: TGTGCCAGCAGTGACTCGGACAGGGAAGGAATTGATACGCAGTATTTT.

J is TRBJ2-7 and V is TRBV7-9, with TRBD1 identical over 7 bases. Germline values: CDR1 SEHNR, CDR2 FQNEAQ (reference sequence). Trimming removed 0 bases from V and 5 bases from J; junction bases left unmatched: 10. The CDR3 spans 16 residues. The CDR3 nucleotides read TGTGCCAGCAGCTTAGCCGGGACAGCGTCATGGGACGAGCAGTACTTC. Its translation: CASSLAGTASWDEQYF.

The CDR3 coding sequence is TGTGCCAGCTCACGATCTCAGGGTTACGAGCAGTACTTC. Its translation: CASSRSQGYEQYF. V is TRBV18 and J is TRBJ2-7; possible D gene TRBD1, 5 bases. The CDR3 covers 13 residues. Trimming removed 4 bases at V and 4 bases at J, with 11 bases between. CDR1 is KGHSH, CDR2 LQKENI, per germline.

This clone was recorded only once. This chain uses TRBV6-4 with TRBJ2-1; 10 bases are a match to TRBD2. With V trimmed by 0 bases and J by 4 bases, 0 bases remained unmatched. The CDR3 runs to 15 residues. Germline values: CDR1 MRHNA, CDR2 SNTAGT. The CDR3 loop reads CASSDSTSGYNEQFF. CDR3 coding DNA: TGTGCCAGCAGTGACTCGACTAGCGGGTACAATGAGCAGTTCTTC.